This T cell receptor beta chain was sequenced during a study of cytomegalovirus exposure and HLA in healthy donors. General study findings and limits: Versus the roughly 690-donor mean, an Asian-associated ancestry cluster reportedly showed fewer N-insertions in a later analysis. Cytomegalovirus association was assigned to some 160 TCR beta chains.

Use of 60 Vbeta and 13 Jbeta primers characterized the PCR. Sequenced by immunoSEQ multiplex PCR; TCRdb stores in-frame clones only, minus some. The sample carries some 64,000 clones, around 90% recorded once. Per germline, CDR1 SQVTM and CDR2 ANQGSEA. The CDR3 spans 13 residues. V gave up 2 bases and J gave up 2 bases, with 7 bases separating them. With respect to this clone: Its target is unknown.

The sequence came from a man aged 25 to 45 in good health and CMV-seropositive. The V and J genes are TRBV29-1 and TRBJ1-3; maybe TRBD1 (5 bases). The sample comprised PBMCs. The CDR3 region has the DNA TGCAGCGTTGAATCGGGGGCTGGAAACACCATATATTTT. Translation gives CSVESGAGNTIYF.